This T cell receptor (beta chain) stems from a study of graft-versus-host responses after intestinal transplantation. Study information: Recipients obtained multivisceral, liver-intestinal, or isolated intestinal transplants. Whole-study findings and limits: GvH clones detected in recipient marrow included some appearing first in ileum or blood. Peak GvH clone levels in circulation were associated with early post-transplant HvG declines.

Comment on this clone: The target antigen is unknown.

Profiling relied on immunoSEQ multiplex PCR, and the TCRdb table lists in-frame clones only, not all of them. Of under 90,000 clones in the sample, 90% were seen once. Trimming took 6 bases from V and 7 from J, leaving 15 bases between them. The CDR3 extends over 13 amino acids. The germline V gene has CDR1 MDHEN and CDR2 SYDVKM. This sequence joins TRBV28 and TRBJ1-2; possibly TRBD1 for D (5 bases). This sequence was found in a human donor who was the organ donor for an intestinal transplant. Sequenced here: unstimulated CD8+ T cells sorted from spleen or lymph node cells, sampled before transplant. The CDR3 DNA sequence: TGTGCCAGCAGCCGCCCGGGGAGGGGTGGCTACACCTTC. Its protein is CASSRPGRGGYTF.